The text below deals with one TCR beta chain. The antigen remains undetermined. The length of the CDR3 is 13 residues. Germline CDR1 SGHRS, CDR2 YFSETQ. V gave up 7 bases and J gave up 4 bases; unmatched junction bases: 4. Prepared libraries of TCR beta cDNA carried unique molecular identifiers. TCRdb fed the PCR reads into MiXCR, producing one record per CDR3 protein. The profile covers 700,000 to 800,000 distinct CDR3 sequences, with roughly 27% appearing a single time and around 0.56% taken by the ten largest. This entry comes from a study of post-analysis software for immune sequencing data. About the study: Included among the disease courses, which were recorded for the cohort, were relapsing-remitting, secondary progressive and progressive-relapsing multiple sclerosis.

Study conclusions and caveats: People with multiple sclerosis had a significantly lower normalized Chao1 diversity than controls did. Controls showed lower frequencies than patients for a few TRBV segments, and TRBV5-6, TRBV5-1 and TRBV20-1 were among these.

This clonotype was obtained from a girl aged 5-17 years with multiple sclerosis. The chain joins TRBV5-1 to TRBJ2-5; TRBD2 matches at 10 bases. Sequencing used blood. The CDR3 sequence is CASGIAGGETQYF. The CDR3 DNA reads as TGCGCCAGCGGAATAGCGGGAGGAGAGACCCAGTACTTC.